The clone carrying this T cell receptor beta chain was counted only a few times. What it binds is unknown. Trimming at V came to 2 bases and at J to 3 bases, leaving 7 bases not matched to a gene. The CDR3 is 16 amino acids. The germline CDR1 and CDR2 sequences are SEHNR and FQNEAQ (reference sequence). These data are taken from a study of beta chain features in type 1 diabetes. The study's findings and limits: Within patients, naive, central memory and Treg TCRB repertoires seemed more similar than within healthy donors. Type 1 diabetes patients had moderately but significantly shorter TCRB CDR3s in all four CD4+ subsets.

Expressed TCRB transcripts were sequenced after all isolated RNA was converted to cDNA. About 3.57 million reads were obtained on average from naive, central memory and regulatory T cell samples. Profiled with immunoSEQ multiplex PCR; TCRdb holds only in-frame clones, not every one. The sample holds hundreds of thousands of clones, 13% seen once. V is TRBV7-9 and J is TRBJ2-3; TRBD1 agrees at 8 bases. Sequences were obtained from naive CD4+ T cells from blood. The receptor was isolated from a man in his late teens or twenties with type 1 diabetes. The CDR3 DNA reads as TGTGCCAGCAGCTTAACCTGGACAGGGCCGACAGATACGCAGTATTTT. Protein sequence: CASSLTWTGPTDTQYF.